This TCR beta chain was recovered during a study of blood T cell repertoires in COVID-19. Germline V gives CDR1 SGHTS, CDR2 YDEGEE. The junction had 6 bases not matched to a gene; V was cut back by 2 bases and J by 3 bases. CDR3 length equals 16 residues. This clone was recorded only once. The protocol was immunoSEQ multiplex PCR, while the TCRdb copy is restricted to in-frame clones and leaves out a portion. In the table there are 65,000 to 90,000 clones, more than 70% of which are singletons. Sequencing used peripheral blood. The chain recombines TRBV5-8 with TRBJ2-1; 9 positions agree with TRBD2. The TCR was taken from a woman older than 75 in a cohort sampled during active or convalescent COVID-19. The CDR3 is CASSFGVAGVYNEQFF. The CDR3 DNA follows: TGTGCCAGCAGCTTTGGAGTAGCGGGAGTCTACAATGAGCAGTTCTTC.